Listed here are 28 T cell receptor beta chains from one sample, sequenced in a study of T cells in narcolepsy. Clones were sequenced by immunoSEQ multiplex PCR, and TCRdb holds only the in-frame ones, with some missing. The sample has about 40,000 clones; roughly 88% are singletons. Sequenced sample: CD45RA- memory CD4+ T cells from PBMCs. The source is a human donor with narcolepsy.

The rearrangement joins TRBV6-6 to TRBJ2-7; D remains ambiguous. The ends were cut back, 8 bases at V and 4 bases at J, with 15 bases in the middle. The CDR3 loop spans 13 amino acids. Germline-derived CDR1 and CDR2 are MNHNY and SVGAGI (reference sequence). Written as DNA, the CDR3 is TGTGCCAGCCTGGCCAATCCCCTATACGAGCAGTACTTC. It codes for CASLANPLYEQYF.

This chain connects TRBV6-1 to TRBJ2-7; the D gene is possibly TRBD1 (5 bases). The CDR3 spans 21 residues. Germline-derived CDR1 and CDR2 are MNHNS and SASEGT. The V gene lost 2 bases and the J gene lost 4 bases, with 33 bases spanning the gap. CDR3 nucleotide sequence: TGTGCCAGCAGTGAAATATCTTACGCCCGTAGTATGGGCCAGGGCCGTTACGAGCAGTACTTC. The encoded protein is CASSEISYARSMGQGRYEQYF.

CDR3 amino acids: CASSQVDLLTYNEQFF. The CDR3, as DNA: TGCGCCAGCAGCCAAGTTGATCTTCTTACCTACAATGAGCAGTTCTTC. This chain links TRBV4-1 with TRBJ2-1; D is unresolved. V was clipped by 1 base and J by 2 bases, with 12 bases between them. This CDR3 has 16 amino acids. Germline-derived CDR1 and CDR2 are MGHRA and YSYEKL.

This rearrangement joins TRBV21-1 to TRBJ1-3. TRBV21-1 is marked as a pseudogene. The CDR3 loop spans 17 amino acids. For the CDR3, the DNA is TGTGCCAGCAGCAACCTCCTAGGTCCCAGCTCTGGAAACACCATATATTTT. Amino acid sequence: CASSNLLGPSSGNTIYF.

Only a few counts were recorded for this clone. V usage is TRBV19 and J usage is TRBJ2-7, with 7 bases lining up with TRBD2. Germline lookup yields CDR1 LNHDA and CDR2 SQIVND (reference sequence). V shed 7 bases, J shed 6 bases, and the junction held 12 bases outside the gene matches. The CDR3 runs 14 residues. The CDR3 reads CASNRAGSSSEQYF. The CDR3, as DNA: TGTGCCAGTAATCGAGCGGGGTCAAGTAGCGAGCAGTACTTC.

The V call is TRBV19, the J call TRBJ1-3; D not resolved. Germline V gene lookup returns CDR1 LNHDA and CDR2 SQIVND (reference sequence). V was clipped by 7 bases and J by 0 bases, with 13 bases between them. The CDR3 sequence is 15 residues long. CDR3 nucleotides: TGTGCCAGTATAAGCGGGATCAACTCTGGAAACACCATATATTTT. Protein: CASISGINSGNTIYF.

The chain carries TRBV11-3 and TRBJ2-4; 14 nucleotides match TRBD2. The CDR3 is made up of 18 amino acids. The germline CDR1 and CDR2 sequences are SGHNT and YENEEA. The V gene end was trimmed by 4 bases and the J gene end by 0 bases; junction bases not matched to a gene: 5. DNA for the CDR3: TGTGCCAGCAGCTCGGGACTAGCGGGGGACCTAGCCAAAAACATTCAGTACTTC. As protein: CASSSGLAGDLAKNIQYF.

This chain connects TRBV11-2 to TRBJ2-7, with 11 nucleotides matching TRBD1. Germline loops: CDR1 SGHAT, CDR2 FQNNGV. The CDR3 has 19 residues. The trim removed 5 bases at V and 4 bases at J, leaving 19 bases unmatched. The CDR3 sequence: CASSPGQGAEGLLPYEQYF. The CDR3 DNA reads TGTGCCAGCAGCCCCGGACAGGGGGCTGAGGGACTACTCCCATACGAGCAGTACTTC.

The chain uses TRBV9 and TRBJ1-1; D possibly corresponds to TRBD1 (6 bases). The germline gives CDR1 SGDLS, CDR2 YYNGEE. The V and J ends lost 0 bases and 1 base respectively, with 10 bases between them. This CDR3 contains 15 residues. CDR3 sequence reads: CASSVVVGANTEAFF. The CDR3 DNA follows: TGTGCCAGCAGCGTAGTGGTGGGGGCGAACACTGAAGCTTTCTTT.

This chain joins TRBV6-5 and TRBJ1-5, with D hard to call. CDR3 length equals 11 residues. CDR1 is MNHEY, CDR2 SVGAGI, per germline. Trimming took 8 bases from V and 4 from J, leaving 6 bases between them. The CDR3 spells CASGNNQPQHF. The CDR3, as DNA: TGTGCCAGCGGGAATAATCAGCCCCAGCATTTT.

CDR3 protein: CASSPRLALNTEAFF. CDR3 nucleotide sequence: TGTGCCAGCAGCCCCCGCCTGGCTCTGAACACTGAAGCTTTCTTT. The chain joins TRBV7-2 to TRBJ1-1; no clear D gene. V lost 5 bases to trimming and J lost 0 bases, with 13 bases between them. Germline CDR1 reads SGHTA; CDR2 reads FQGNSA. The CDR3 runs to 15 residues.

The chain employs TRBV11-1 and TRBJ2-5; 12 bases are a match to TRBD2. Germline-derived CDR1 and CDR2 are SGHAT and FQDESV (reference sequence). This CDR3 comprises 17 residues. J was trimmed by 1 base and V by 5 bases; bases with no gene match: 8. CDR3 sequence reads: CASSPRASGRAQETQYF. DNA for the CDR3: TGTGCCAGCAGCCCCCGGGCTAGCGGGAGGGCCCAAGAGACCCAGTACTTC.

As regards this clone: A junction boundary mismatches the germline segment, possibly from a read error. This rearrangement joins TRBV4-1 to TRBJ2-5; D perhaps matches TRBD1 (7 bases). The germline CDR1 and CDR2 sequences are MGHRA and YSYEKL. CDR3 length equals 19 residues. Written as DNA, the CDR3 is TGCGCCAGCGGCCAAGTGATACAGGGGTCGGAGGGGGGAAGGGAGACCCAGTACTTC. It yields the protein CASGQVIQGSEGGRETQYF.

There are a few counts of this clone. The chain joins TRBV5-1 to TRBJ2-7; either TRBD1 or TRBD2 may supply D (5 bases each). The CDR3 runs to 11 residues. The germline V and J ends were trimmed by 4 bases and 5 bases, with 7 bases remaining between them. Germline V gene data show CDR1 as SGHRS and CDR2 as YFSETQ. The CDR3 region is CASSVGDEQYF. In nucleotides, the CDR3 is TGCGCCAGCAGCGTGGGGGACGAGCAGTACTTC.

The chain links TRBV28 to TRBJ1-5, with 8 bases aligning to TRBD1. The CDR3 has 18 residues. V lost 2 bases and J lost 1; bases outside the gene matches: 10. Germline V lookup: CDR1 MDHEN, CDR2 SYDVKM. For the CDR3, the DNA is TGTGCCAGCAGTTTAGTCGCAGGGGGCGGGGGGAGCAATCAGCCCCAGCATTTT. It codes for CASSLVAGGGGSNQPQHF.

The V and J genes are TRBV28 and TRBJ2-3; 7 nucleotides agree with TRBD2. This CDR3 is built from 15 residues. The germline gives CDR1 MDHEN, CDR2 SYDVKM. Trimming cost V 8 bases and J 4 bases; bases outside gene matches: 12. The CDR3 DNA is TGTGCCAGCGGGGGGAGGGTGGGCCTAGCAGATACGCAGTATTTT. Residues: CASGGRVGLADTQYF.

The chain recombines TRBV7-8 with TRBJ2-2; the D is unclear. The germline V and J ends were trimmed by 7 bases and 6 bases, with 12 bases remaining between them. Per germline, CDR1 SGHVS and CDR2 FQNEAQ. CDR3 length: 13 residues. The CDR3, as DNA: TGTGCCAGCACTGGGTCGAGAGCCGGGGAGCTGTTTTTT. It yields the protein CASTGSRAGELFF.

The chain employs TRBV6-1 and TRBJ2-1; 9 bases agree with TRBD2. The CDR3 runs 14 residues. Germline CDR1 is MNHNS and CDR2 is SASEGT. V lost 8 bases to trimming and J lost 4 bases; unmatched junction nucleotides: 6. As DNA, the CDR3 is TGTGCCAGCGAAAGTAGCGGGAGATACAATGAGCAGTTCTTC. It translates to CASESSGRYNEQFF.

This chain uses TRBV5-1 with TRBJ2-1; 11 bases map to TRBD2. Germline CDR1 SGHRS, CDR2 YFSETQ. The CDR3 sequence is 14 residues long. V gave up 3 bases and J gave up 15 bases; unmatched junction bases: 11. The CDR3, as DNA: TGCGCCAGCAGCTCCACTAGCGGGGGCAGTATGCGGTTCTTC. Translation: CASSSTSGGSMRFF.

The genes are TRBV11-2 and TRBJ1-2; tentatively, D is TRBD1 (6 bases). Germline V gives CDR1 SGHAT, CDR2 FQNNGV. CDR3 length: 11 residues. Trimming left V 3 bases short and J 8 bases short, with 7 bases between. The chain's CDR3 is CASSFRGGYTF. In DNA form, the CDR3 reads TGTGCCAGCAGCTTCAGGGGAGGCTACACCTTC.

This chain links TRBV7-2 with TRBJ1-5; TRBD1 might be the D (5 bases). This CDR3 comprises 15 residues. With 5 bases removed from V and 4 bases from J, the gap between germline ends came to 15 bases. CDR1 is SGHTA, CDR2 FQGNSA, per germline. The CDR3 region is CASSPPGRINQPQHF. In nucleotides, the CDR3 is TGTGCCAGCAGCCCCCCGGGACGAATAAATCAGCCCCAGCATTTT.

The chain combines TRBV29-1 with TRBJ1-1; no firm D call. V was trimmed by 4 bases and J by 4 bases, leaving 10 bases between them. CDR1 and CDR2 from the germline V gene are SQVTM and ANQGSEA. The CDR3 is 12 amino acids. The CDR3 loop reads CSVANSGTEAFF. The DNA of the CDR3 is TGCAGCGTTGCTAACTCTGGCACTGAAGCTTTCTTT. The entire variable domain, with the rest obtained from reference TRBV29-1 and TRBJ1-1, is as follows: SAVISQKPSRDICQRGTSLTIQCQVDSQVTMMFWYRQQPGQSLTLIATANQGSEATYESGFVIDKFPISRPNLTFSTLTVSNMSPEDSSIYLCSVANSGTEAFFGQGTRLTVV.

The table lists this clone with a few counts. The chain carries TRBV7-6 and TRBJ2-7; the D is unclear. Germline CDR1 is SGHVS and CDR2 is FNYEAQ. V lost 3 bases, J lost 1 base, and 7 bases lay in between. This CDR3 contains 13 residues. The DNA for the CDR3 is TGTGCCAGCAGCTTGGCGGATTCCTACGAGCAGTACTTC. Translated, it gives CASSLADSYEQYF.

The chain combines TRBV7-2 with TRBJ2-3; 12 bases fit TRBD2. Trimming removed 6 bases from V and 3 bases from J; junction bases left unmatched: 4. The CDR3 extends over 15 amino acids. Germline V gene data show CDR1 as SGHTA and CDR2 as FQGNSA. CDR3 nucleotides: TGTGCCAGCAGAAAAGGGACTAGCGGGACAGATACGCAGTATTTT. The encoded protein is CASRKGTSGTDTQYF.

This sequence joins TRBV11-2 and TRBJ2-7, with 10 bases matching TRBD2. The CDR3 consists of 16 residues. CDR1 is SGHAT, CDR2 FQNNGV, per germline. V dropped 4 bases and J dropped 3; count of bases not matched to a gene: 9. Here the CDR3 DNA reads TGTGCCAGCAGCTCCTCTAGCGGGGGCTGGGACTACGAGCAGTACTTC. This sequence encodes CASSSSSGGWDYEQYF.

This clone was detected once. The V and J genes are TRBV18 and TRBJ2-3, with a possible D match to TRBD2 (5 bases). This CDR3 contains 16 residues. Germline V lookup: CDR1 KGHSH, CDR2 LQKENI. Trimming took 3 bases from V and 1 from J, leaving 14 bases between them. The CDR3 sequence: CASSPPGGGGTDTQYF. DNA for the CDR3: TGTGCCAGCTCACCTCCAGGCGGAGGAGGCACAGATACGCAGTATTTT.

The chain uses TRBV30 and TRBJ1-2; 7 nucleotides match TRBD1. The CDR3 has 12 residues. J was trimmed by 6 bases and V by 3 bases; bases with no gene match: 4. Germline lookup yields CDR1 GTSNPN and CDR2 SVGIG (reference sequence). CDR3 DNA sequence: TGTGCCTGGAGCGACAGGGAGGATGGCTACACCTTC. It yields the protein CAWSDREDGYTF.

This chain links TRBV7-2 with TRBJ1-1; D gene unclear. Germline CDR1 and CDR2: SGHTA and FQGNSA. Trimming removed 1 base from V and 5 bases from J, with 5 bases in between. This CDR3 region has 12 residues. The CDR3 nucleotides read TGTGCCAGCAGCTTAGACGGGACTGAAGCTTTCTTT. It encodes CASSLDGTEAFF.